One and the same sample provided the 29 T cell receptor beta chains below, sequenced in a study of shared clonotypes between healthy human individuals. TCRdb keeps only in-frame clones here, not all; method: immunoSEQ multiplex PCR. The sample consists of approximately 2.1 million clones, approximately 95% of them appearing once. Sequences were obtained from naive CD4+ T cells from PBMCs. Documented subset: CD45RA+ positively selected. Source of these receptors: a man aged 18-30 years in good health. Some clones in this sample may be carry-over from other donors' samples.

This chain links TRBV5-1 with TRBJ2-7; TRBD2 aligns across 10 bases. The CDR3 totals 16 residues. The V segment lost 0 bases and the J segment 4 bases; nucleotides outside the gene matches: 7. From germline, CDR1 is SGHRS and CDR2 YFSETQ. The CDR3 loop reads CASSLGSPAGGYEQYF. CDR3 coding DNA: TGCGCCAGCAGCTTGGGATCTCCAGCGGGAGGGTACGAGCAGTACTTC.

The rearrangement links TRBV18 to TRBJ1-4; D possibly corresponds to TRBD1 (5 bases). The V gene's germline CDR1 is KGHSH and CDR2 LQKENI. The V gene lost 1 base and the J gene lost 15 bases, with 15 bases spanning the gap. The CDR3 totals 13 residues. The CDR3, as DNA: TGTGCCAGCTCACCACGAAGGGACGAGACGGTGTTTTTT. Its protein is CASSPRRDETVFF.

The chain has TRBV4-3 and TRBJ1-5; D perhaps matches TRBD1 (6 bases). Germline loops: CDR1 LGHNA, CDR2 YSLEER. The CDR3 totals 17 residues. V lost 3 bases and J 0 bases, leaving 15 bases between the germline ends. In DNA, the CDR3 is TGCGCCAGCAGCCAGAGGGTAGGGGGGTTTAGCAATCAGCCCCAGCATTTT. Protein: CASSQRVGGFSNQPQHF.

This chain uses TRBV10-2 with TRBJ2-6; D may be TRBD2 (7 bases). Trimming took 10 bases from V and 0 from J, leaving 16 bases between them. Germline-derived CDR1 and CDR2 are WSHSY and SAAADI. CDR3 length: 16 amino acids. The chain's CDR3 is CATGGRANSGANVLTF. CDR3 sequence (DNA): TGCGCCACCGGGGGGCGGGCCAACTCTGGGGCCAACGTCCTGACTTTC.

The chain carries TRBV7-9 and TRBJ1-2, with D possibly being TRBD1 (5 bases). V dropped 5 bases and J dropped 0 bases, with 13 bases sitting between them. The CDR3 is made up of 15 amino acids. Germline V gene sequence: CDR1 SEHNR, CDR2 FQNEAQ (reference sequence). CDR3 sequence reads: CASSPTGRPNYGYTF. The CDR3 region has the DNA TGTGCCAGCAGCCCGACGGGACGGCCTAACTATGGCTACACCTTC.

The genes are TRBV14 and TRBJ2-1, with 7 positions matching TRBD2. Trimming cost V 4 bases and J 6 bases; bases outside gene matches: 9. CDR1 and CDR2 (germline): SGHDN, FVKESK. The CDR3 has 15 residues. Here the CDR3 reads CASSPDLWGGNEQFF. The CDR3 DNA reads TGTGCCAGCAGCCCGGACCTTTGGGGGGGCAATGAGCAGTTCTTC.

This sequence joins TRBV2 and TRBJ1-4; possibly TRBD1 for D (5 bases). V shed 2 bases and J shed 0 bases, with 13 bases lying between them. The germline gives CDR1 SNHLY, CDR2 FYNNEI. There are 17 residues in the CDR3. CDR3 protein: CASSELPGAATNEKLFF. CDR3 sequence (DNA): TGTGCCAGCAGTGAACTCCCCGGGGCAGCAACTAATGAAAAACTGTTTTTT.

The rearrangement uses TRBV7-2 and TRBJ1-2; 7 positions match TRBD1. Germline CDR1 SGHTA, CDR2 FQGNSA. Trimming cost V 2 bases and J 2 bases; bases outside gene matches: 8. This CDR3 contains 16 residues. The CDR3, as DNA: TGTGCCAGCAGCTTACACCCAGGGGGTGGGAACTATGGCTACACCTTC. Protein product: CASSLHPGGGNYGYTF.

The gene calls are TRBV10-1 and TRBJ1-1, with D possibly matching TRBD1 (5 bases). V was pared by 1 base and J by 2 bases, with 11 bases between. The CDR3 extends over 15 amino acids. CDR1 WNHNN and CDR2 SYGVQD come from the germline V gene (reference sequence). The CDR3 nucleotides are TGCGCCAGCAGTGAGTACCCGGGGGTTAACACTGAAGCTTTCTTT. Translating gives CASSEYPGVNTEAFF.

V gene TRBV2 combines with J gene TRBJ2-5; D uncertain. The CDR3 length is 15 residues. Trimming left V 8 bases short and J 3 bases short, with 19 bases between. The germline V gene encodes CDR1 SNHLY and CDR2 FYNNEI. The DNA for the CDR3 is TGTGCCAGCCCCAGCCCCCCCTGGGGAAAAGAGACCCAGTACTTC. It is translated as CASPSPPWGKETQYF.

The chain recombines TRBV28 with TRBJ2-7; 8 nucleotides align to TRBD1. The V gene's germline CDR1 is MDHEN and CDR2 SYDVKM. CDR3 length equals 15 residues. Germline trimming cut 5 bases from V and 3 bases from J; bases unmatched to any gene: 9. This CDR3 is CASSPGTGDFYEQYF. DNA for the CDR3: TGTGCCAGCAGTCCCGGGACAGGAGATTTCTACGAGCAGTACTTC.

The sample holds one count of this clone. Here the CDR3 reads CSVEGDNEQFF. DNA for the CDR3: TGCAGCGTTGAGGGTGACAATGAGCAGTTCTTC. The V gene is TRBV29-1, the J gene TRBJ2-1; D remains unclear. This CDR3 has 11 residues. From germline, CDR1 is SQVTM and CDR2 ANQGSEA. Trimming pared 3 bases from V and 5 bases from J, leaving 5 bases between.

V usage is TRBV11-3 and J usage is TRBJ2-2, with 8 bases fitting TRBD2. The V gene end was trimmed by 6 bases and the J gene end by 0 bases; junction bases not matched to a gene: 6. Per germline, CDR1 SGHNT and CDR2 YENEEA. This CDR3 has 16 amino acids. Written as DNA, the CDR3 is TGTGCCAGCAGTACCATAGCGGGAACGAACACCGGGGAGCTGTTTTTT. Residues: CASSTIAGTNTGELFF.

The chain joins TRBV19 to TRBJ1-2, with D unclear. The V end lost 2 bases, the J end lost 8 bases, and 12 bases lay between the germline ends. This CDR3 comprises 13 residues. Germline CDR1 is LNHDA and CDR2 is SQIVND (reference sequence). The CDR3 nucleotides read TGTGCCAGTAGTATACCCGTACAGCGGGGCTACACCTTC. Translating it yields CASSIPVQRGYTF.

V is TRBV7-3 and J is TRBJ2-7, with 9 bases lining up with TRBD1. This CDR3 spans 13 amino acids. CDR1 is SGHTA, CDR2 FQGTGA, per germline. V was clipped by 4 bases and J by 6 bases; unmatched bases: 4. CDR3 amino acids: CASSSGQGFEQYF. CDR3 DNA: TGTGCCAGCAGCTCGGGACAGGGCTTCGAGCAGTACTTC.

V and J are TRBV28 and TRBJ2-7, with 10 bases lining up with TRBD1. V shed 7 bases and J 7 bases; nucleotides not matched to a gene: 13. Germline CDR1 and CDR2: MDHEN and SYDVKM. The CDR3 length is 15 residues. DNA of the CDR3: TGTGCCAGCACCCCCGTTTGGACAGGGGGGAAAGAGCAGTACTTC. Translated, it gives CASTPVWTGGKEQYF.

V is TRBV10-3 and J is TRBJ2-1, with 11 positions matching TRBD2. CDR3 length: 15 residues. Trimming cost V 5 bases and J 7 bases; bases outside gene matches: 7. The germline CDR1 and CDR2 sequences are ENHRY and SYGVKD. The CDR3: CAISRQVAGGNEQFF. The DNA for the CDR3 is TGTGCCATCAGTCGACAGGTAGCGGGAGGGAATGAGCAGTTCTTC.

The rearrangement links TRBV7-2 to TRBJ2-1; the D gene is possibly TRBD2 (6 bases). The CDR3 contains 14 residues. In germline, CDR1 is SGHTA, CDR2 FQGNSA. Trimming took off 3 bases at V and 10 bases at J, with 16 bases between the two ends. The CDR3: CASSFRSREWEQFF. Here the CDR3 DNA reads TGTGCCAGCAGCTTTCGGTCCCGGGAGTGGGAGCAGTTCTTC.

CDR3 loop: CASKTGQAQRNTQYF. The CDR3 region has the DNA TGTGCCAGTAAAACAGGACAGGCGCAGCGGAATACGCAGTATTTT. The rearrangement links TRBV19 to TRBJ2-3; 7 bases are shared with TRBD1. With V trimmed by 7 bases and J by 7 bases, 14 bases remained unmatched. This CDR3 region has 15 residues. Germline values: CDR1 LNHDA, CDR2 SQIVND (reference sequence).

Worth noting for this clone: This sample also contains other DNA sequences that code for the same CDR3. The chain recombines TRBV5-4 with TRBJ2-3; D is uncertain. The CDR3 spans 14 residues. Trimming stripped 3 bases from V and 1 base from J, with 9 bases between. In germline, CDR1 is SGHNT, CDR2 YYREEE (reference sequence). Written as DNA, the CDR3 is TGTGCCAGCAGCTCCCCAGGAGGCACAGATACGCAGTATTTT. It yields the protein CASSSPGGTDTQYF.

Concerning this clone itself: Other DNA sequences in the same sample also yield this CDR3. The rearrangement joins TRBV5-1 to TRBJ2-7; D possibly corresponds to TRBD1 (6 bases). CDR1 is SGHRS, CDR2 YFSETQ, per germline. The V and J ends lost 2 bases and 0 bases respectively, with 9 bases between them. The CDR3 has 14 residues. CDR3 protein: CASSLGGDSYEQYF. In DNA, the CDR3 is TGCGCCAGCAGCTTAGGGGGAGACTCCTACGAGCAGTACTTC. The whole variable domain, remainder taken from reference TRBV5-1 and TRBJ2-7, is KAGVTQTPRYLIKTRGQQVTLSCSPISGHRSVSWYQQTPGQGLQFLFEYFSETQRNKGNFPGRFSGRQFSNSRSEMNVSTLELGDSALYLCASSLGGDSYEQYFGPGTRLTVT.

Turning to this clone: This CDR3 is also generated by other DNA sequences in the sample. The CDR3 nucleotides read TGTGCCAGCAGTGAGAGGCTCTACGAGCAGTACTTC. Amino acid sequence: CASSERLYEQYF. V is TRBV6-1 and J is TRBJ2-7; D is uncertain. Germline CDR1 reads MNHNS; CDR2 reads SASEGT. The CDR3 sequence is 12 residues long. Trimming left V 3 bases short and J 3 bases short, with 6 bases between.

The chain joins TRBV5-4 to TRBJ2-7; D remains ambiguous. CDR1 is SGHNT, CDR2 YYREEE, per germline (reference sequence). The CDR3 totals 13 residues. Trimming removed 4 bases at V and 4 bases at J, with 12 bases between. The CDR3 coding sequence is TGTGCCAGCAGCCCGGGCTCGTCTTACGAGCAGTACTTC. The encoded protein is CASSPGSSYEQYF.

This clone was detected only once. This same CDR3 is encoded by further DNA sequences in the sample. The chain carries TRBV27 and TRBJ2-7; unclear D gene. Trimming shortened V by 3 bases and J by 1 base, and 7 bases separated the two germline ends. CDR1 and CDR2 from the germline V gene are MNHEY and SMNVEV (reference sequence). The CDR3 spans 13 residues. The chain's CDR3 is CASSFRSSYEQYF. Written as DNA, the CDR3 is TGTGCCAGCAGTTTTCGGTCATCCTACGAGCAGTACTTC.

V usage is TRBV7-2 and J usage is TRBJ2-2; D call uncertain. This CDR3 has 14 residues. In germline, CDR1 is SGHTA, CDR2 FQGNSA. V was cut by 5 bases and J by 4 bases, with 11 bases left in between. The CDR3 loop reads CASSPPRRTGELFF. CDR3 nucleotides: TGTGCCAGCAGCCCACCTAGGCGCACCGGGGAGCTGTTTTTT.

This sequence joins TRBV5-1 and TRBJ1-2; D not resolved. The germline gives CDR1 SGHRS, CDR2 YFSETQ. The CDR3 runs to 13 residues. Trimming shortened V by 2 bases and J by 6 bases, and 11 bases separated the two germline ends. Written as DNA, the CDR3 is TGCGCCAGCAGCTTTGGCGGTAAAGATGGCTACACCTTC. As protein: CASSFGGKDGYTF.

This clone has just one count. Within the sample, other DNA sequences also encode this same CDR3. The chain carries TRBV18 and TRBJ2-1, with TRBD2 matching over 12 bases. This CDR3 is built from 15 residues. The trim removed 3 bases at V and 7 bases at J, leaving 4 bases unmatched. Germline V CDR1 and CDR2: KGHSH, LQKENI. CDR3 DNA sequence: TGTGCCAGCTCACCTCCACTAGCGGGAGGAAATGAGCAGTTCTTC. This translates into CASSPPLAGGNEQFF.

The sample holds one count of this clone. This chain links TRBV9 with TRBJ1-1; 8 bases match TRBD1. CDR1 is SGDLS and CDR2 is YYNGEE in the germline V gene. J lost 3 bases, V lost 3 bases, and 4 bases had no gene match. This CDR3 comprises 14 residues. The CDR3, as DNA: TGTGCCAGCAGCGCGGGACAGGCATACACTGAAGCTTTCTTT. Translating gives CASSAGQAYTEAFF. The variable domain in full, with the rest retrieved from reference TRBV9 and TRBJ1-1, is DSGVTQTPKHLITATGQRVTLRCSPRSGDLSVYWYQQSLDQGLQFLIQYYNGEERAKGNILERFSAQQFPDLHSELNLSSLELGDSALYFCASSAGQAYTEAFFGQGTRLTVV.

This clone was observed a handful of times. V is TRBV9 and J is TRBJ1-1; D might be TRBD1 (6 bases). The V end lost 2 bases, the J end lost 0 bases, and 20 bases lay between the germline ends. This CDR3 has 18 residues. Germline V gene sequence: CDR1 SGDLS, CDR2 YYNGEE. DNA for the CDR3: TGTGCCAGCAGCGTGGACAGAAGTTCGTCGATTATGAACACTGAAGCTTTCTTT. It encodes CASSVDRSSSIMNTEAFF.